This T cell receptor (beta chain) is drawn from a study of naive and memory T cell subsets. Broader study findings: In naive cells, over 95% of TCR sequences were seen only once.

On this clonotype: Antigen: not known.

Sorting gates: effector memory CD45RA-CD27-, EMRA CD45RA+CD27-. The beta constant-region primer was an equimolar mix of two oligonucleotides covering TRBC1 and TRBC2. Nested alpha and beta constant-region primers with the SP2 primer drove four PCR rounds on ligated cDNA. TCRdb called the UMI-ligation and nested PCR reads again in MiXCR, with one record for every CDR3 protein. The table lists over 25,000 distinct CDR3 sequences, around 18% of them singletons. The germline V and J ends were trimmed by 7 bases and 1 base, with 16 bases remaining between them. Germline V CDR1 and CDR2: MDHEN, SYDVKM. The CDR3 consists of 15 residues.

The gene calls are TRBV28 and TRBJ1-1; TRBD1 might be the D (5 bases). This TCR derives from a human donor in good health. The material sequenced was effector memory CD4+ T cells from blood. As for subset: effector memory, CD45RA- CD27-. CDR3 in DNA: TGTGCCAGCAATTCTTATGGTCAGGGGAACACTGAAGCTTTCTTT. This encodes CASNSYGQGNTEAFF.